This entry describes one T cell receptor beta chain. This clone was detected once. Which antigen it targets is not known. No base qualities exist here, and no much larger clone lies one base off it. This same CDR3 is encoded by further DNA sequences in the sample. The immunoSEQ Assay was the method used to sequence TCRbeta CDR3 regions. After extraction, genomic DNA underwent amplification by bias-controlled multiplex PCR, followed by high-throughput sequencing. In the source study's methods: Collapsing and filtering of sequences were performed to quantify the absolute abundance of each unique TCRbeta CDR3 region. Usable DNA was measured by amplifying reference genes present in all nucleated cells, and TCRbeta template counts were normalized to that usable DNA to estimate T cell fraction. Repertoire TCRs were annotated as SARS-CoV-2-specific by exact matching of V gene, CDR3 amino acid sequence and J gene to a known reactive TCR set. The reference SARS-CoV-2 TCR set was derived from MIRA and filtered for enrichment in COVID-19-positive ImmuneCODE repertoires, a step that removed public or cross-reactive TCRs. Using the MIRA antigens, annotated TCRs were further analysed by specific ORF or by position within an ORF. Breadth was defined as the number of annotated unique rearrangements divided by the total number of unique productive rearrangements, and depth was defined as the summed frequency of the annotated unique rearrangements. Two-sided Wilcoxon rank-sum tests were applied when comparing TCR breadth between groups. In its TCRdb copy, this immuneACCESS table keeps in-frame sequences only and misses some clones. Where compared with another copy, unresolved V genes explain less than half of these, and the others have no known cause. V, J and clone size derive from that table, while D and trimming were established from the DNA sequence. A total of hundreds of thousands of clones appear in this sample, around 84% of them only once. Around 3.3% of the sample is taken by the ten largest.

Sequences MDHEN (CDR1) and SYDVKM (CDR2) are obtained from the germline V gene. V and J are truncated by 7 bases and 0 bases respectively, leaving an intervening sequence of 7 bases. Spanning cysteine to phenylalanine, the CDR3 consists of 14 amino acids. Only the CDR3 DNA is retained, 42 bases long and in frame from the first base. Reading the label with the study, this specimen's treatment or condition is: about 20 received Ad26.COV2.S at low or high dose, single or two shots; a few received placebo; per-sample allocation not given. Repertoires of vaccine and placebo recipients were sequenced from samples collected on day 63 after the first injection. Cohort 1b enrolled 20 to 30 adults aged 18-55 years at a single site in Boston, USA, between 29 July and 7 August 2020. As a vaccine, Ad26.COV2.S was a replication-incompetent adenovirus type 26 vector that expressed a prefusion-stabilized SARS-CoV-2 spike protein derived from the original Wuhan strain.

The entry originates in a study of Ad26.COV2.S vaccination and SARS-CoV-2 variants (dated by TCRdb to the early 2020s). At the level of the whole study: Donors in the vaccine arm were drawn from COV1001, a multicentre, randomized, double-blind, placebo-controlled phase I-IIa trial testing Ad26.COV2.S in healthy adults. Investigators did not know the trial group allocation while performing experiments and assessing outcomes. Trial participants were randomized into five groups of five, in which low-dose or high-dose Ad26.COV2.S was given once or twice, or placebo was given on both occasions. TCRbeta repertoire sequencing served as the tool for gauging how specific and how broad the SARS-CoV-2-reactive T cell receptors were following Ad26.COV2.S vaccination. Ad26.COV2.S was administered intramuscularly at 5 x 10^10 or 1 x 10^11 viral particles, either as a single shot or as two shots given 56 days apart. A total of approximately 30 samples were included in the TCR-sequenced set, comprising roughly 19 Ad26.COV2.S vaccine recipients, 5 placebo recipients and 8 SARS-CoV-2 convalescent individuals.

Beyond this particular receptor, the publication reports: According to the authors, total T cell responses may have been underestimated by the TCR breadth and depth analyses. After vaccination, spike-specific CD8+ and CD4+ T cell responses were reported to show substantial breadth. Compared with placebo recipients, Ad26.COV2.S recipients showed higher spike-specific TCR breadth (P = 0.0014). The study was not powered to compare responses between vaccine doses or regimens. Non-spike TCR breadth was comparable between vaccine and placebo recipients, consistent with the vaccine containing only spike.

The sequenced sample was peripheral blood, obtained in a trial of Ad26.COV2.S vaccine versus placebo. The source of this sequence is a person between 18 and 60 years old who received the Ad26.COV2.S COVID-19 vaccine or a placebo. The chain employs TRBV28 and TRBJ2-6, with no confidently assigned D gene. The DNA is as follows: TGTGCCAGCAATCTGAACTCTGGGGCCAACGTCCTGACTTTC. It encodes CASNLNSGANVLTF.